This TCR beta chain was captured in a study of T cell responses to AZD1222 COVID-19 vaccine. Turning to the study itself: The study pooled second doses at about 4 or about 12 weeks.

With respect to this clone: Its cognate antigen is unknown.

V shed 0 bases and J shed 8 bases, with 23 bases lying between them. This CDR3 has 18 residues. Findings and limits, study-wide: White British donors predominated, females outnumbered males, and clonal diversity was possibly underestimated. As reported, nearly half of all spike-specific TCRs target variant regions that are unmutated. Among AZD1222 vaccinees, only six were seropositive at baseline.

Sequencing used immunoSEQ multiplex PCR; TCRdb keeps in-frame clones, though not all of them. Among fewer than 110,000 clones listed, less than 95% were seen once. This clonotype was obtained from an adult in good health. Sequenced material: peripheral blood, taken on day 0 of AZD1222 vaccination. The rearrangement links TRBV23-1 to TRBJ1-5, with a possible D match to TRBD1 (6 bases). TRBV23-1 is labeled an ORF, and its function is uncertain. The CDR3 nucleotides read TGCGCCAGCAGTCAATCCTCGACCCAGTCCCGGGACACCGAGCCCCAGCATTTT. Protein product: CASSQSSTQSRDTEPQHF.